The text below deals with one TCR beta chain. Assay: immunoSEQ multiplex PCR; the TCRdb copy retains only in-frame clones and omits some. This table has about 270,000 clones, over 75% appearing once. This entry is derived from a study of blood T cell repertoires in COVID-19. Germline V gives CDR1 LNHDA, CDR2 SQIVND (reference sequence). V was trimmed by 3 bases and J by 0 bases, leaving 8 bases between them. This CDR3 contains 15 residues. The source of this sequence is a woman aged 45-65 years with acute COVID-19. The specimen was PBMCs or T cells enriched from blood (not recorded which). This chain uses TRBV19 with TRBJ2-2; D is ambiguous. CDR3 nucleotide sequence: TGTGCCAGTAGTATCTGGCTGCCGAACACCGGGGAGCTGTTTTTT. Amino acid sequence: CASSIWLPNTGELFF.